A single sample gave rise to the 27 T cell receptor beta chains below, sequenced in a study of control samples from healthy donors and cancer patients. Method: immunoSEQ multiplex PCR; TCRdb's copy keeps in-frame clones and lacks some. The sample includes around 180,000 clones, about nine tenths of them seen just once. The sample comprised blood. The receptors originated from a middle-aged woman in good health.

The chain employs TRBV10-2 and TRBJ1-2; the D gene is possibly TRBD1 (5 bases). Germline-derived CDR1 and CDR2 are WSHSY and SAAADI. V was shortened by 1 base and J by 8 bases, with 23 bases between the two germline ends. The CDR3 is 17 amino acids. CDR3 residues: CASSEWAWSKGIGGYTF. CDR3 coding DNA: TGCGCCAGCAGTGAGTGGGCTTGGTCCAAGGGGATTGGAGGCTACACCTTC.

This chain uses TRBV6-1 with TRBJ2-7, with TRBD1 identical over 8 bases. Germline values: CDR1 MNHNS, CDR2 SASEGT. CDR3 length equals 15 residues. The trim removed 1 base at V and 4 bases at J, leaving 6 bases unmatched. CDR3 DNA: TGTGCCAGCAGTGAAGAGTGGACAGGGCCTTACGAGCAGTACTTC. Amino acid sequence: CASSEEWTGPYEQYF.

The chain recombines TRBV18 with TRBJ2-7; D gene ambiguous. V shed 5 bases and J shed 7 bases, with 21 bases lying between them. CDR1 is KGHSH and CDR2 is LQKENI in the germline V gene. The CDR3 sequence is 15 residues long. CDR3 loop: CASSTSWSHDTEQYF. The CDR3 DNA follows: TGTGCCAGCTCAACGTCCTGGTCCCACGATACGGAGCAGTACTTC.

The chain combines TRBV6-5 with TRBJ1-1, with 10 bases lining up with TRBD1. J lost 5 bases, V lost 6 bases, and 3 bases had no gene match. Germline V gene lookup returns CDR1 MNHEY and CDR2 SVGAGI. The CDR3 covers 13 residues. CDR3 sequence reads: CASRDRGYTEAFF. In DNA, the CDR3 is TGTGCCAGCAGGGACAGGGGGTATACTGAAGCTTTCTTT.

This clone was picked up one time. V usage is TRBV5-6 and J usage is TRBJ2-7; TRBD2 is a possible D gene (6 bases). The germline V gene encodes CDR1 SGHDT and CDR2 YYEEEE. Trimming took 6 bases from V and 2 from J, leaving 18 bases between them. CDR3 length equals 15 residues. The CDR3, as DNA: TGTGCCAGCACCAAGGCGGGGAGCGTAGCCTACGAGCAGTACTTC. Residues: CASTKAGSVAYEQYF.

CDR3 DNA sequence: TGTGCCAGTAGTATGGGGACAGGTAATCAGCCCCAGCATTTT. It specifies CASSMGTGNQPQHF. V usage is TRBV19 and J usage is TRBJ1-5; 8 bases line up with TRBD1. V was pared by 3 bases and J by 4 bases, with 2 bases of the junction left unmatched. This CDR3 comprises 14 residues. Per germline, CDR1 LNHDA and CDR2 SQIVND (reference sequence).

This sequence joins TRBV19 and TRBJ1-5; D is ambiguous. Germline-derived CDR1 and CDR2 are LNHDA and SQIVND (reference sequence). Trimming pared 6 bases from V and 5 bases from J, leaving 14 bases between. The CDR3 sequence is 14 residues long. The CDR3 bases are TGTGCCAGTAGCCTCACGGGCAGAGATCAGCCCCAGCATTTT. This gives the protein CASSLTGRDQPQHF.

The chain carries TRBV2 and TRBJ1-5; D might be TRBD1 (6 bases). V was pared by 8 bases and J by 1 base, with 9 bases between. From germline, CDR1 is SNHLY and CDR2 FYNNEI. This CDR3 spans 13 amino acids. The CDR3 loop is CASRTASNQPQHF. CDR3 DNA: TGTGCCAGCCGGACAGCCAGCAATCAGCCCCAGCATTTT.

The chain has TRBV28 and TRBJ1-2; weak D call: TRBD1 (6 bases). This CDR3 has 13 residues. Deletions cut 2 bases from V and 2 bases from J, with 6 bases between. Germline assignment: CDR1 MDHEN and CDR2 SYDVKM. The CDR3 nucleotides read TGTGCCAGCAGTTTAAGGGGGAACTATGGCTACACCTTC. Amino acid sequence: CASSLRGNYGYTF.

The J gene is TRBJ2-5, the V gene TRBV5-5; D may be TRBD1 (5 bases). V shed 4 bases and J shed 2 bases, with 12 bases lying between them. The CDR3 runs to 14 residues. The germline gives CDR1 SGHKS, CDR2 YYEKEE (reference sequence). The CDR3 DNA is TGTGCCAGCAGCCCTGGACAATTACAAGAGACCCAGTACTTC. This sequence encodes CASSPGQLQETQYF. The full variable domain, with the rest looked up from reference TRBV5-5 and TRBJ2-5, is DAGVTQSPTHLIKTRGQQVTLRCSPISGHKSVSWYQQVLGQGPQFIFQYYEKEERGRGNFPDRFSARQFPNYSSELNVNALLLGDSALYLCASSPGQLQETQYFGPGTRLLVL.

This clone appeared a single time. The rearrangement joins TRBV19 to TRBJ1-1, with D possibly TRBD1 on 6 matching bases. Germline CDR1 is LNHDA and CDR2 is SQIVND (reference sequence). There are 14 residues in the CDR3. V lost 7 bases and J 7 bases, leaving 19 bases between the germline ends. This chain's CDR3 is CASTYSGGPDEAFF. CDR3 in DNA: TGTGCCAGTACATATTCGGGGGGGCCCGATGAAGCTTTCTTT.

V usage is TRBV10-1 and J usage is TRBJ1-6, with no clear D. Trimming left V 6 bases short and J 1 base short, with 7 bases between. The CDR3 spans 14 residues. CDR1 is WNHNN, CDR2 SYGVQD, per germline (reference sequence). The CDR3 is CASRDGSYNSPLHF. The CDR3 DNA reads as TGCGCCAGCAGGGACGGATCCTATAATTCACCCCTCCACTTT.

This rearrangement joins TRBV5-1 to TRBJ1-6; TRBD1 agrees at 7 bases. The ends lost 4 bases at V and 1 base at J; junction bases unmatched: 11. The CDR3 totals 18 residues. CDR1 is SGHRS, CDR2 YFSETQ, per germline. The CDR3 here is CASSRNPDRESYNSPLHF. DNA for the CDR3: TGCGCCAGCAGCCGAAACCCCGACAGGGAGTCCTATAATTCACCCCTCCACTTT.

The CDR3 nucleotides read TGTGCCAGCAGCTTACAAGGGGTGAGAGAGACCCAGTACTTC. Translated, it gives CASSLQGVRETQYF. The rearrangement links TRBV7-9 to TRBJ2-5, with D maybe TRBD1 (5 bases). The germline V gene has CDR1 SEHNR and CDR2 FQNEAQ (reference sequence). The CDR3 is 14 residues long. V was trimmed by 2 bases and J by 4 bases, leaving 11 bases between them.

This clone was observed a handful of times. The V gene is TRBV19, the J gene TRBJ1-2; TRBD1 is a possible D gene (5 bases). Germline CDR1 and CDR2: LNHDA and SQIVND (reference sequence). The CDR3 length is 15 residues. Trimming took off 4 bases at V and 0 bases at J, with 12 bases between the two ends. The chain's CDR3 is CASSNRGVTNYGYTF. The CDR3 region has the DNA TGTGCCAGTAGTAACCGGGGGGTAACTAACTATGGCTACACCTTC.

CDR3 DNA sequence: TGTGCCAGCAGCTTACAGTATAATGAAAAACTGTTTTTT. This sequence encodes CASSLQYNEKLFF. V is TRBV5-5 and J is TRBJ1-4; D is undetermined. Germline CDR1 is SGHKS and CDR2 is YYEKEE (reference sequence). Trimming removed 2 bases from V and 4 bases from J, with 6 bases in between. This CDR3 has 13 amino acids.

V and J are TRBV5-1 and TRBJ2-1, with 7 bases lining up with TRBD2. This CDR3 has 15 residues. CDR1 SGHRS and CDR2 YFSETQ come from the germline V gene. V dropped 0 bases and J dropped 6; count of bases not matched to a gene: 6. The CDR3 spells CASSLASGSINEQFF. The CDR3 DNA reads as TGCGCCAGCAGCTTGGCTAGCGGCTCAATCAATGAGCAGTTCTTC.

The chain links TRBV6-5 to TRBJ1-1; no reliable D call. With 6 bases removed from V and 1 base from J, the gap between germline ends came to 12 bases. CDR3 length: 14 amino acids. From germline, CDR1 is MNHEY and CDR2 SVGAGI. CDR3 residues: CASRPVAENTEAFF. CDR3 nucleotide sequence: TGTGCCAGCAGACCAGTCGCAGAGAACACTGAAGCTTTCTTT.

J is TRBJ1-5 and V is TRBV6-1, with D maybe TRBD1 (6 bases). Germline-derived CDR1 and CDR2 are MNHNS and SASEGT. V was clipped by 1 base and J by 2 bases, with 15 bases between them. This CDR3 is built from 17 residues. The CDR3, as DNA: TGTGCCAGCAGTGAAGGGGTAACAGGGTCGGGCAATCAGCCCCAGCATTTT. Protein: CASSEGVTGSGNQPQHF.

The CDR3: CASSPTQGQETQYF. The DNA of the CDR3 is TGTGCCAGCAGCCCAACACAGGGCCAAGAGACCCAGTACTTC. The V gene is TRBV7-9, the J gene TRBJ2-5; D might be TRBD1 (6 bases). V was clipped by 5 bases and J by 1 base, with 11 bases between them. The CDR3 extends over 14 amino acids. The germline V gene has CDR1 SEHNR and CDR2 FQNEAQ (reference sequence).

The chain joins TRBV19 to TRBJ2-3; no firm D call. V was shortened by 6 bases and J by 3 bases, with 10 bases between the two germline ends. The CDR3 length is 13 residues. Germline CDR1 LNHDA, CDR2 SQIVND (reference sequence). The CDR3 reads CASRNLVTDTQYF. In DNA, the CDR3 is TGTGCCAGTAGAAATTTAGTGACAGATACGCAGTATTTT.

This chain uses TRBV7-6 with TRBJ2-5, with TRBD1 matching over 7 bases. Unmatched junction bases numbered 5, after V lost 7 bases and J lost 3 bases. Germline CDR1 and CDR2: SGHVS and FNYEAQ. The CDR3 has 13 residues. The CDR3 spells CASNPTGKETQYF. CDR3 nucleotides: TGTGCCAGCAACCCGACAGGGAAAGAGACCCAGTACTTC. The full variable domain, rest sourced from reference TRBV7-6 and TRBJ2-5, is GAGVSQSPRYKVTKRGQDVALRCDPISGHVSLYWYRQALGQGPEFLTYFNYEAQQDKSGLPNDRFSAERPEGSISTLTIQRTEQRDSAMYRCASNPTGKETQYFGPGTRLLVL.

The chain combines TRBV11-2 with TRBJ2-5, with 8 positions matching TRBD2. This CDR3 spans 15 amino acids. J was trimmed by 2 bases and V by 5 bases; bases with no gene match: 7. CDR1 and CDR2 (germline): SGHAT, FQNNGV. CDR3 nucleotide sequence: TGTGCCAGCAGCCCCGGGGTAGCGGGACAAGAGACCCAGTACTTC. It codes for CASSPGVAGQETQYF.

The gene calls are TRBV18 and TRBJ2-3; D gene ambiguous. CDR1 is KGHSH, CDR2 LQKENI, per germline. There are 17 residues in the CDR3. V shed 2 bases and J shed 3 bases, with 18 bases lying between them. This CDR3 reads CASSPLSVGSLTDTQYF. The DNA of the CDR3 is TGTGCCAGCTCACCATTATCCGTCGGAAGTCTTACAGATACGCAGTATTTT.

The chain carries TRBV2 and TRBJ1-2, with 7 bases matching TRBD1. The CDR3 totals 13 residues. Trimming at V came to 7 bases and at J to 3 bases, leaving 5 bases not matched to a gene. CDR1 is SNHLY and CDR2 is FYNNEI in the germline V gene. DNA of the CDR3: TGTGCCAGCACCTTCACAGGGGACTATGGCTACACCTTC. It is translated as CASTFTGDYGYTF.

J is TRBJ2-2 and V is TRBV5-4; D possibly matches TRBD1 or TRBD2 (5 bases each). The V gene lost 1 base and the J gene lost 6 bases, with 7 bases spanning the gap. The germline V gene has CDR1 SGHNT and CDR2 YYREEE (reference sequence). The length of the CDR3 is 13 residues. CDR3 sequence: CASSLRGAGELFF. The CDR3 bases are TGTGCCAGCAGCTTGCGGGGCGCCGGGGAGCTGTTTTTT.

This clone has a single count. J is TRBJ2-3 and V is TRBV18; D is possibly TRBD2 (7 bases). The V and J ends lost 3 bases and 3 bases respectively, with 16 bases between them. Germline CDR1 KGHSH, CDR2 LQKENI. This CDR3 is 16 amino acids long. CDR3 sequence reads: CASSPPGGGGTDTQYF. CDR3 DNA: TGTGCCAGCTCACCGCCTGGGGGCGGGGGAACAGATACGCAGTATTTT. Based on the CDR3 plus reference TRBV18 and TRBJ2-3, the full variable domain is NAGVMQNPRHLVRRRGQEARLRCSPMKGHSHVYWYRQLPEEGLKFMVYLQKENIIDESGMPKERFSAEFPKEGPSILRIQQVVRGDSAAYFCASSPPGGGGTDTQYFGPGTRLTVL.